These 27 T cell receptor beta chains share one sample of origin, sequenced in a study of read filtering for tumor transcriptome and immune sequencing. The library was built from 400 ng RNA with molecular barcoded adaptors for alpha/delta and beta/gamma chains. TCRdb independently ran MiXCR on the reads; one entry per CDR3 protein. Among 75,000 to 95,000 distinct CDR3 sequences, about a fifth were seen once, and the ten largest hold about an eighth. Material for sequencing was a population of CD138-negative cells sorted from bone marrow. The receptors derive from a donor aged 40 or over with multiple myeloma.

The chain has TRBV4-1 and TRBJ1-1, with 7 bases identical to TRBD1. The CDR3 spans 15 residues. In germline, CDR1 is MGHRA, CDR2 YSYEKL. Trimming at V came to 0 bases and at J to 3 bases, leaving 4 bases not matched to a gene. The CDR3 spells CASSQEVTGDTEAFF. DNA for the CDR3: TGCGCCAGCAGCCAAGAGGTTACAGGGGACACTGAAGCTTTCTTT.

This clonotype was picked up many times. The chain has TRBV28 and TRBJ2-7; D unresolved. With 3 bases removed from V and 6 bases from J, the gap between germline ends came to 18 bases. Germline lookup yields CDR1 MDHEN and CDR2 SYDVKM. The CDR3 contains 15 residues. This CDR3 is CASSFKTKDRSEQYF. The CDR3 DNA follows: TGTGCCAGCAGTTTTAAGACCAAAGACCGGAGCGAGCAGTACTTC.

This clonotype showed up many times. The gene calls are TRBV2 and TRBJ2-7; either TRBD1 or TRBD2 may fit D (6 bases each). The CDR3 extends over 15 amino acids. Trimming shortened V by 4 bases and J by 3 bases, and 16 bases separated the two germline ends. Germline loops: CDR1 SNHLY, CDR2 FYNNEI. CDR3 nucleotide sequence: TGTGCCAGCAGTGCCCCCCGGGGGCAGAGCTACGAGCAGTACTTC. It translates to CASSAPRGQSYEQYF.

This clonotype showed up many times. The chain carries TRBV20-1 and TRBJ2-3; 14 nucleotides align to TRBD2. The CDR3 spans 15 residues. Germline CDR1 reads DFQATT; CDR2 reads SNEGSKA (reference sequence). The ends lost 6 bases at V and 3 bases at J; junction bases unmatched: 5. CDR3 sequence (DNA): TGCAGTGCCCGACTAGCGGGGGGGAGGACAGATACGCAGTATTTT. This sequence encodes CSARLAGGRTDTQYF.

This clonotype was seen ten or more times. The chain employs TRBV7-9 and TRBJ2-7; 8 nucleotides agree with TRBD1. The CDR3 has 14 amino acids. Germline V gene sequence: CDR1 SEHNR, CDR2 FQNEAQ (reference sequence). V shed 5 bases, J shed 2 bases, and the junction held 5 bases outside the gene matches. CDR3 region: CASSPQGAPYEQYF. The DNA of the CDR3 is TGTGCCAGCAGCCCCCAGGGGGCCCCCTACGAGCAGTACTTC.

With regard to this clonotype: A far larger clone lies a single base away; this is likely a read error. The chain joins TRBV7-6 to TRBJ2-5; 7 bases align to TRBD1. J lost 5 bases, V lost 2 bases, and 2 bases had no gene match. This CDR3 is built from 13 residues. CDR1 is SGHVS, CDR2 FNYEAQ, per germline. The CDR3 DNA reads as TGTGCCAGCAGCTTAAGCAGGGGGGAGACCCAGTACTTC. This codes for CASSLSRGETQYF.

Ten or more counts support this clonotype. The CDR3 region is CSVAQIADYNEQFF. The DNA of the CDR3 is TGCAGCGTTGCCCAGATTGCGGACTACAATGAGCAGTTCTTC. The rearrangement joins TRBV29-1 to TRBJ2-1; D is unresolved. V was pared by 4 bases and J by 3 bases, with 13 bases between. The CDR3 sequence is 14 residues long. Germline V gives CDR1 SQVTM, CDR2 ANQGSEA.

V is TRBV20-1 and J is TRBJ1-4; D not certain. The CDR3 sequence is 14 residues long. The V gene's germline CDR1 is DFQATT and CDR2 SNEGSKA (reference sequence). V lost 1 base, J lost 2 bases, and 8 bases lay in between. The CDR3 nucleotides read TGCAGTGCTAGAGCTTTCTGGACTAATGAAAAACTGTTTTTT. Translated: CSARAFWTNEKLFF.

This clonotype was detected many times. This rearrangement joins TRBV5-4 to TRBJ2-2, with no clear D. Trimming stripped 4 bases from V and 4 bases from J, with 8 bases between. The CDR3 is 13 residues long. Germline V gene sequence: CDR1 SGHNT, CDR2 YYREEE (reference sequence). As DNA, the CDR3 is TGTGCCAGCAGCCACCCCCCCACCGGGGAGCTGTTTTTT. Translating it yields CASSHPPTGELFF.

This clonotype was picked up many times. This chain uses TRBV29-1 with TRBJ2-2; unclear D gene. The ends were cut back, 6 bases at V and 2 bases at J, with 10 bases in the middle. Germline loops: CDR1 SQVTM, CDR2 ANQGSEA. The CDR3 is 13 residues long. CDR3 in DNA: TGCAGCGTGAAGACTGATAACACCGGGGAGCTGTTTTTT. Its protein is CSVKTDNTGELFF.

Ten or more counts support this clonotype. This chain's CDR3 is CASSSWSGGGKNIQYF. The CDR3 coding sequence is TGTGCCAGCAGTTCGTGGAGCGGGGGTGGCAAAAACATTCAGTACTTC. This chain joins TRBV27 and TRBJ2-4; 8 positions agree with TRBD2. The CDR3 has 16 residues. The V gene end was trimmed by 4 bases and the J gene end by 3 bases; junction bases not matched to a gene: 8. Germline-derived CDR1 and CDR2 are MNHEY and SMNVEV (reference sequence).

This clonotype was found many times. This sequence joins TRBV6-1 and TRBJ1-2; D not certain. Per the germline V gene, CDR1 is MNHNS and CDR2 is SASEGT. Trimming took 3 bases from V and 6 from J, leaving 17 bases between them. The CDR3 totals 15 residues. CDR3 bases: TGTGCCAGCAGTGATATGATGCAAGTGGTCAATGGCTACACCTTC. This encodes CASSDMMQVVNGYTF.

On this clonotype itself: A read error is possible here, since a much larger clone lies one base away. This rearrangement joins TRBV6-2 or TRBV6-3 to TRBJ2-2; D is unclear. V lost 5 bases, J lost 1 base, and 5 bases lay in between. From germline, CDR1 is MNHEY and CDR2 SVGEGT. The CDR3 extends over 13 amino acids. The CDR3 loop is CASSKMNTGELFF. DNA of the CDR3: TGTGCCAGCAGTAAAATGAACACCGGGGAGCTGTTTTTT.

The chain uses TRBV12-3 or TRBV12-4 and TRBJ2-7, with 8 bases lining up with TRBD1. The junction had 19 bases not matched to a gene; V was cut back by 6 bases and J by 9 bases. The CDR3 is 16 amino acids. The CDR3 region is CASRPTGATDGFGQYF. CDR3 in DNA: TGTGCCAGCAGACCGACAGGGGCCACTGACGGATTCGGGCAGTACTTC.

About this clonotype: This may be a read error: a much more frequent sequence differs by one nucleotide. V and J are TRBV7-9 and TRBJ1-1, with D possibly TRBD1 on 5 matching bases. CDR1 is SEHNR, CDR2 FQNEAQ, per germline (reference sequence). The germline V and J ends were trimmed by 3 bases and 4 bases, with 15 bases remaining between them. The CDR3 is 15 residues long. The CDR3 nucleotides read TGTGCCAGCAGCTTCCCGGATCTGAGGGGCACTGAAGCTTTCTTT. Its protein is CASSFPDLRGTEAFF.

With regard to this clonotype: This may come from a read error, since a much larger clone is one base off. The chain carries TRBV6-6 and TRBJ2-1, with 11 nucleotides matching TRBD1. V lost 4 bases, J lost 9 bases, and 8 bases stayed unmatched. Germline lookup yields CDR1 MNHNY and CDR2 SVGAGI (reference sequence). This CDR3 is 15 amino acids long. The CDR3 is CASSFGQGASTEQFF. CDR3 nucleotides: TGTGCCAGCAGTTTTGGACAGGGGGCGTCCACTGAGCAGTTCTTC.

This clonotype was counted ten times or more. The V call is TRBV20-1, the J call TRBJ2-3; D is perhaps TRBD2 (7 bases). Germline assignment: CDR1 DFQATT and CDR2 SNEGSKA (reference sequence). CDR3 length: 14 amino acids. Trimming removed 6 bases at V and 3 bases at J, with 16 bases between. CDR3 bases: TGCAGTGCGCGAGGGGGGGCTAGTACAGATACGCAGTATTTT. Its protein is CSARGGASTDTQYF.

This clonotype was counted at least ten times. J is TRBJ1-1 and V is TRBV5-1; D possibly corresponds to TRBD1 (5 bases). Trimming stripped 0 bases from V and 4 bases from J, with 16 bases between. Germline V lookup: CDR1 SGHRS, CDR2 YFSETQ. The length of the CDR3 is 16 residues. CDR3: CASSLVPGGKGTEAFF. CDR3 nucleotide sequence: TGCGCCAGCAGCTTGGTTCCCGGGGGGAAGGGCACTGAAGCTTTCTTT. Filled out from reference TRBV5-1 and TRBJ1-1, the complete variable domain reads KAGVTQTPRYLIKTRGQQVTLSCSPISGHRSVSWYQQTPGQGLQFLFEYFSETQRNKGNFPGRFSGRQFSNSRSEMNVSTLELGDSALYLCASSLVPGGKGTEAFFGQGTRLTVV.

The V call is TRBV6-1, the J call TRBJ1-5; D may be TRBD1 (5 bases). The CDR3 length is 15 residues. In germline, CDR1 is MNHNS, CDR2 SASEGT. The ends were cut back, 7 bases at V and 6 bases at J, with 19 bases in the middle. CDR3 sequence reads: CASTRDGRTTQPQHF. DNA of the CDR3: TGTGCCAGCACCCGAGATGGCCGGACAACTCAGCCCCAGCATTTT.

As concerns this clonotype: A junction end diverges from the germline sequence, so it may reflect a read error. J is TRBJ1-4 and V is TRBV4-1; 7 bases map to TRBD1. The germline V gene has CDR1 MGHRA and CDR2 YSYEKL. There are 14 residues in the CDR3. CDR3 residues: CASSQQRGHEKLFF. The CDR3 region has the DNA TGTGCCAGCAGCCAGCAAAGGGGGCATGAAAAACTGTTTTTT.

Ten or more counts support this clonotype. The V and J genes are TRBV7-2 and TRBJ1-1, with TRBD1 as a possible D gene (6 bases). Germline V lookup: CDR1 SGHTA, CDR2 FQGNSA. This CDR3 is 15 amino acids long. The germline V and J ends were trimmed by 5 bases and 1 base, with 14 bases remaining between them. The CDR3 DNA reads TGTGCCAGCAGCCCCTTGGGGGCCTGGAACACTGAAGCTTTCTTT. Translating gives CASSPLGAWNTEAFF.

There are many counts of this clonotype. This sequence joins TRBV5-1 and TRBJ1-5; D unclear. The V end was cut by 4 bases, the J end by 3 bases, with 17 bases between. CDR1 is SGHRS, CDR2 YFSETQ, per germline. This CDR3 spans 16 amino acids. As DNA, the CDR3 is TGCGCCAGCAGCCCCAAGTACATCGGAACCAATCAGCCCCAGCATTTT. This encodes CASSPKYIGTNQPQHF.

The CDR3 region is CASSFSIQGASYNEQFF. DNA for the CDR3: TGTGCCAGCAGTTTCTCTATACAGGGGGCTTCCTACAATGAGCAGTTCTTC. V is TRBV28 and J is TRBJ2-1, with 9 bases that match TRBD1. The CDR3 sequence is 17 residues long. Germline-derived CDR1 and CDR2 are MDHEN and SYDVKM. The junction had 7 bases not matched to a gene; V was cut back by 3 bases and J by 1 base.

This clonotype appeared a few times. The genes are TRBV19 and TRBJ2-5; D perhaps matches TRBD2 (5 bases). Germline lookup yields CDR1 LNHDA and CDR2 SQIVND (reference sequence). This CDR3 contains 14 residues. V was shortened by 4 bases and J by 7 bases, with 16 bases between the two germline ends. CDR3 in amino acids: CASSRTFAERTQYF. The DNA of the CDR3 is TGTGCCAGTAGTAGGACTTTCGCCGAGAGGACCCAGTACTTC. Looking up the rest from reference TRBV19 and TRBJ2-5 gives the full variable domain: DGGITQSPKYLFRKEGQNVTLSCEQNLNHDAMYWYRQDPGQGLRLIYYSQIVNDFQKGDIAEGYSVSREKKESFPLTVTSAQKNPTAFYLCASSRTFAERTQYFGPGTRLLVL.

As for this clonotype: Given a much more abundant clone one base away, this may be a read error. V is TRBV12-3 or TRBV12-4 and J is TRBJ1-5; TRBD1 matches at 7 bases. The CDR3 consists of 17 residues. V dropped 5 bases and J dropped 2; count of bases not matched to a gene: 12. The CDR3 reads CASSAGDSLGGNQPQHF. Written as DNA, the CDR3 is TGTGCCAGCAGTGCAGGGGACAGTTTAGGTGGCAATCAGCCCCAGCATTTT.

By proportion, this clonotype is medium-sized. This sequence joins TRBV2 and TRBJ2-1; D gene ambiguous. V shed 1 base and J shed 4 bases, with 5 bases lying between them. CDR1 and CDR2 (germline): SNHLY, FYNNEI. The CDR3 contains 13 residues. CDR3 DNA sequence: TGTGCCAGCAGTGAAGGTCGGTACAATGAGCAGTTCTTC. Translating gives CASSEGRYNEQFF.

This chain links TRBV28 with TRBJ2-4, with 9 bases identical to TRBD1. Germline lookup yields CDR1 MDHEN and CDR2 SYDVKM. V trimming: 0 bases; J trimming: 0 bases; junction bases outside the gene matches: 3. The CDR3 has 17 amino acids. CDR3: CASSLWGTGLAKNIQYF. CDR3 nucleotides: TGTGCCAGCAGTTTATGGGGGACAGGGCTAGCCAAAAACATTCAGTACTTC.